This entry lists 28 T cell receptor beta chains sequenced from one sample in a study of blood T cells in healthy people across ages. PCR was performed a second time for about 7 to 12 cycles using a sample-barcoded 5' primer and a J-beta primer mix. TCRdb redid the calling of the 5' RACE reads with MiXCR, one entry per CDR3 protein. The repertoire holds 750,000 to 1,000,000 distinct CDR3 sequences, with about 28% as singletons. The same sample was also used in a study of T cells of mothers and their children.

The sample consisted of blood. Receptor source: a woman aged 40 to 50 in good health.

To note about this clonotype: One junction end disagrees with the germline gene, perhaps due to a read error. This chain joins TRBV20-1 and TRBJ1-1; 11 nucleotides agree with TRBD1. CDR1 and CDR2 (germline): DFQATT, SNEGSKA (reference sequence). This CDR3 contains 15 residues. The CDR3 is CSARDRGETNTETFF. The CDR3, as DNA: TGCAGCGCCCGGGACAGGGGGGAGACGAACACTGAAACTTTCTTT.

Ten or more counts support this clonotype. The chain is built from TRBV29-1 and TRBJ1-5, with D unclear. The germline V and J ends were trimmed by 5 bases and 3 bases, with 11 bases remaining between them. Germline V lookup: CDR1 SQVTM, CDR2 ANQGSEA. The CDR3 totals 13 residues. The CDR3 is CSVTTGYNQPQHF. CDR3 bases: TGCAGCGTTACTACGGGGTACAATCAGCCCCAGCATTTT.

This clonotype was seen ten or more times. V is TRBV4-3 and J is TRBJ1-5; weak D call: TRBD1 (5 bases). This CDR3 is built from 16 residues. Trimming pared 0 bases from V and 4 bases from J, leaving 13 bases between. Germline V gene lookup returns CDR1 LGHNA and CDR2 YSLEER. CDR3 nucleotides: TGCGCCAGCAGCCAAGATCTCCGGGGGGGAAATCAGCCCCAGCATTTT. Its protein is CASSQDLRGGNQPQHF.

The chain joins TRBV6-9 to TRBJ2-7, with 10 bases fitting TRBD1. V trimming: 6 bases; J trimming: 3 bases; junction bases outside the gene matches: 5. CDR3 size: 14 residues. Germline V gene data show CDR1 as MNHGY and CDR2 as SVAAGI. Here the CDR3 reads CASRLRDRGYEQYF. The CDR3 bases are TGTGCCAGCAGGCTCCGGGACAGGGGCTACGAGCAGTACTTC.

The chain has TRBV6-2 or TRBV6-3 and TRBJ2-7; no definite D call. This CDR3 is 12 amino acids long. V was trimmed by 5 bases and J by 4 bases, leaving 9 bases between them. From germline, CDR1 is MNHEY and CDR2 SVGEGT. The CDR3 DNA follows: TGTGCCAGCAGTGTTCAGCGATACGAGCAGTACTTC. Protein sequence: CASSVQRYEQYF.

This chain joins TRBV5-1 and TRBJ2-1; D remains unclear. Between the trimmed V and J ends, which lost 0 bases and 0 bases, there was a span of 13 bases. Germline-derived CDR1 and CDR2 are SGHRS and YFSETQ. This CDR3 spans 17 amino acids. The CDR3 here is CASSLALGRSSYNEQFF. The CDR3 nucleotides are TGCGCCAGCAGCTTGGCCCTGGGCCGGAGCTCCTACAATGAGCAGTTCTTC.

The chain couples TRBV5-1 to TRBJ2-7; D might be TRBD2 (6 bases). Germline V gene sequence: CDR1 SGHRS, CDR2 YFSETQ. Trimming removed 1 base at V and 6 bases at J, with 14 bases between. The CDR3 totals 14 residues. The CDR3 bases are TGCGCCAGCAGCTTGTGGGGGGATGAGCTCGAGCAGTACTTC. This encodes CASSLWGDELEQYF. Together with reference TRBV5-1 and TRBJ2-7, the CDR3 gives the full variable domain: KAGVTQTPRYLIKTRGQQVTLSCSPISGHRSVSWYQQTPGQGLQFLFEYFSETQRNKGNFPGRFSGRQFSNSRSEMNVSTLELGDSALYLCASSLWGDELEQYFGPGTRLTVT.

This clonotype was seen repeatedly, ten times or more. This chain connects TRBV20-1 to TRBJ2-7; no clear D gene. The CDR3 contains 12 residues. V was cut by 6 bases and J by 0 bases, with 9 bases left in between. The germline V gene encodes CDR1 DFQATT and CDR2 SNEGSKA (reference sequence). The CDR3 spells CSASTGSYEQYF. CDR3 sequence (DNA): TGCAGTGCGAGCACCGGCTCCTACGAGCAGTACTTC.

This clonotype was seen repeatedly, ten times or more. The gene calls are TRBV7-8 and TRBJ1-2; possible D gene TRBD1, 5 bases. Germline-derived CDR1 and CDR2 are SGHVS and FQNEAQ. V was cut by 1 base and J by 2 bases, with 14 bases left in between. The CDR3 length is 16 residues. CDR3 residues: CASSLGSAGLNYGYTF. DNA for the CDR3: TGTGCCAGCAGCTTAGGGTCCGCAGGGTTAAACTATGGCTACACCTTC.

This clonotype appeared a few times. This chain uses TRBV7-9 with TRBJ2-7, with a weak D call TRBD1 (5 bases). The V end lost 1 base, the J end lost 7 bases, and 11 bases lay between the germline ends. The germline gives CDR1 SEHNR, CDR2 FQNEAQ (reference sequence). This CDR3 comprises 13 residues. The CDR3 reads CASSLEGLGEQYF. For the CDR3, the DNA is TGTGCCAGCAGCTTAGAGGGGTTGGGAGAGCAGTACTTC.

This clonotype was counted a single time. This CDR3 is missing its conserved last phenylalanine or tryptophan, likely due to a read error. J is TRBJ1-2 and V is TRBV28, with 10 bases that match TRBD1. CDR3 length: 15 residues. Looked up from germline, CDR1 is MDHEN and CDR2 is SYDVKM. With 7 bases clipped from V and 4 bases from J, the junction kept 9 bases outside the gene matches. CDR3 residues: CASKKQTGGVYGYTV. The CDR3 DNA sequence: TGTGCCAGCAAAAAACAGACAGGGGGCGTCTATGGCTACACCGTC.

This clonotype was seen repeatedly, ten times or more. The chain recombines TRBV7-3 with TRBJ2-7; the match to TRBD1 covers 9 bases. The CDR3 covers 15 residues. V was clipped by 1 base and J by 2 bases; unmatched bases: 3. Germline loops: CDR1 SGHTA, CDR2 FQGTGA. The CDR3 loop reads CASSLMGQGTYEQYF. CDR3 DNA sequence: TGTGCCAGCAGCTTAATGGGACAGGGCACCTACGAGCAGTACTTC.

To note about this clonotype: Being one base from a much bigger clone, this may be a read error. The chain has TRBV12-3 or TRBV12-4 and TRBJ2-1; D may match TRBD1 or TRBD2 (5 bases each). The CDR3 runs to 12 residues. The V end lost 5 bases, the J end lost 6 bases, and 8 bases lay between the germline ends. The CDR3 bases are TGTGCCAGCAGTGAGGGGTGCAATGAGCAGTTCTTC. Protein product: CASSEGCNEQFF.

This clonotype was seen a single time. This chain connects TRBV10-2 to TRBJ2-5; 12 bases agree with TRBD2. CDR3 size: 16 residues. Germline V gene data show CDR1 as WSHSY and CDR2 as SAAADI. Trimming took 6 bases from V and 7 from J; bases not matched to a gene: 12. The CDR3 region is CASSPGTSGLGGTQYF. CDR3 in DNA: TGCGCCAGCAGCCCTGGGACTAGCGGGCTAGGTGGGACCCAGTACTTC.

The chain recombines TRBV15 with TRBJ1-2; D is uncertain. Trimming pared 0 bases from V and 4 bases from J, leaving 9 bases between. Germline assignment: CDR1 LNHNV and CDR2 YYDKDF (reference sequence). This CDR3 has 14 residues. The CDR3 region is CATSRDRSRYGYTF. The CDR3, as DNA: TGTGCCACCAGCAGAGATCGATCACGCTATGGCTACACCTTC. The complete variable domain, with remaining parts taken from reference TRBV15 and TRBJ1-2, reads DAMVIQNPRYQVTQFGKPVTLSCSQTLNHNVMYWYQQKSSQAPKLLFHYYDKDFNNEADTPDNFQSRRPNTSFCFLDIRSPGLGDTAMYLCATSRDRSRYGYTFGSGTRLTVV.

This sequence joins TRBV20-1 and TRBJ1-6, with D unresolved. Germline V gene data show CDR1 as DFQATT and CDR2 as SNEGSKA (reference sequence). The CDR3 sequence is 14 residues long. The germline V and J ends were trimmed by 5 bases and 7 bases, with 15 bases remaining between them. The CDR3 nucleotides read TGCAGTGCTGCGGACGGGCCGGTCAATTCACCCCTCCACTTT. Amino acid sequence: CSAADGPVNSPLHF.

In this sample, this clonotype turned up once. The rearrangement links TRBV5-1 to TRBJ2-4, with D unclear. The J call could be wrong; TRBJ2-7 is a better fit for the DNA end. CDR3 length: 12 amino acids. CDR1 and CDR2 (germline): SGHRS, YFSETQ. CDR3 DNA sequence: TGCGCCAGCAGCTCGGGTGACGGCGAGCAGTACTTC. Its translation: CASSSGDGEQYF.

This clonotype has a handful of counts. The V call is TRBV7-2, the J call TRBJ2-3; D is perhaps TRBD2 (5 bases). This CDR3 is built from 15 residues. Germline-derived CDR1 and CDR2 are SGHTA and FQGNSA. Trimming pared 5 bases from V and 0 bases from J, leaving 12 bases between. The CDR3 DNA is TGTGCCAGCAGCAGGAGCGGAGCTAGCACAGATACGCAGTATTTT. This encodes CASSRSGASTDTQYF.

This clonotype was found a few times. The chain joins TRBV5-1 to TRBJ1-2; D call uncertain. This CDR3 is built from 14 residues. The germline CDR1 and CDR2 sequences are SGHRS and YFSETQ. Trimming left V 0 bases short and J 7 bases short, with 13 bases between. This CDR3 reads CASSLDSALSGYTF. The CDR3 nucleotides are TGCGCCAGCAGCTTGGACTCAGCTTTGAGTGGCTACACCTTC.

Turning to this clonotype: A read error may account for a junction end that differs from germline. The CDR3 protein is CASSWGGNGIRYF. The DNA of the CDR3 is TGTGCCAGTAGCTGGGGAGGGAATGGGATTCGGTACTTC. The V call is TRBV27, the J call TRBJ2-4; TRBD2 aligns across 7 bases. Germline V gene sequence: CDR1 MNHEY, CDR2 SMNVEV (reference sequence). The CDR3 length is 13 residues.

In this sample, this clonotype turned up a few times. The chain is built from TRBV28 and TRBJ2-3; D is undetermined. Germline V gene lookup returns CDR1 MDHEN and CDR2 SYDVKM. This CDR3 region has 13 residues. Trimming took off 5 bases at V and 0 bases at J, with 6 bases between the two ends. This CDR3 is CASSKASTDTQYF. The CDR3 DNA reads TGTGCCAGCAGTAAGGCCAGCACAGATACGCAGTATTTT.

This clonotype was picked up many times. This chain uses TRBV29-1 with TRBJ2-7; 7 bases agree with TRBD1. Germline CDR1 SQVTM, CDR2 ANQGSEA. The CDR3 extends over 12 amino acids. Trimming cost V 4 bases and J 4 bases; bases outside gene matches: 4. The CDR3 coding sequence is TGCAGCGTTGGGTACAGGGGTTACGAGCAGTACTTC. As protein: CSVGYRGYEQYF.

This chain connects TRBV20-1 to TRBJ2-5, with 8 bases aligning to TRBD2. The CDR3 covers 14 residues. Unmatched junction bases numbered 8, after V lost 5 bases and J lost 3 bases. CDR1 and CDR2 from the germline V gene are DFQATT and SNEGSKA (reference sequence). CDR3 coding DNA: TGCAGTGCTGAACCTCGGGGGGGCGAAGAGACCCAGTACTTC. Amino acid sequence: CSAEPRGGEETQYF.

This chain joins TRBV11-2 and TRBJ2-1; D gene uncertain. CDR1 and CDR2 from the germline V gene are SGHAT and FQNNGV. The V end lost 5 bases, the J end lost 0 bases, and 11 bases lay between the germline ends. This CDR3 is built from 15 residues. The CDR3 sequence: CASSQLRYSYNEQFF. CDR3 bases: TGTGCCAGCAGCCAGCTACGATACTCCTACAATGAGCAGTTCTTC.

Here the CDR3 reads CASSRTGRTSGANVLTF. The CDR3 DNA is TGTGCCAGCAGCCGGACAGGTCGCACTTCTGGGGCCAACGTCCTGACTTTC. The rearrangement joins TRBV7-2 to TRBJ2-6; 7 bases fit TRBD1. CDR1 SGHTA and CDR2 FQGNSA come from the germline V gene. The CDR3 runs 17 residues. J lost 1 base, V lost 5 bases, and 8 bases had no gene match.

This clonotype was seen ten or more times. The chain uses TRBV28 and TRBJ2-7, with 12 bases matching TRBD2. With 3 bases clipped from V and 2 bases from J, the junction kept 8 bases outside the gene matches. The CDR3 has 17 residues. Germline V lookup: CDR1 MDHEN, CDR2 SYDVKM. The CDR3 protein is CASSFRLAGDYTYEQYF. The CDR3 DNA follows: TGTGCCAGCAGTTTCCGACTAGCGGGGGACTACACCTACGAGCAGTACTTC.

The V gene is TRBV5-4, the J gene TRBJ2-1, with D uncertain. Germline V gene data show CDR1 as SGHNT and CDR2 as YYREEE (reference sequence). The CDR3 runs 11 residues. V was shortened by 4 bases and J by 9 bases, with 8 bases between the two germline ends. For the CDR3, the DNA is TGTGCCAGCAGCACTGTAGGTGAGCAGTTCTTC. Amino acid sequence: CASSTVGEQFF.

V is TRBV20-1 and J is TRBJ2-4; 7 positions agree with TRBD2. CDR1 and CDR2 from the germline V gene are DFQATT and SNEGSKA (reference sequence). Trimming at V came to 3 bases and at J to 0 bases, leaving 2 bases not matched to a gene. The CDR3 totals 14 residues. The CDR3 here is CSASRGVAKNIQYF. For the CDR3, the DNA is TGCAGTGCTAGTCGGGGGGTAGCCAAAAACATTCAGTACTTC.